This TCR beta chain stems from a study of shared clonotypes between healthy human individuals. As for the study in general: Sampling drew on donors who were a couple of women and three men aged 18 to 49.

Here immunoSEQ multiplex PCR was the method, and the copy in TCRdb shows in-frame clones only, minus some. Among 550,000 to 700,000 clones, about three quarters were seen once, and the ten largest hold under 2%. This clone was detected once. Its cognate antigen is unknown. The CDR3 extends over 15 amino acids. The V gene lost 4 bases and the J gene lost 6 bases, with 19 bases spanning the gap. Looked up from germline, CDR1 is ENHRY and CDR2 is SYGVKD. Overall study findings and caveats: The study sampled only blood, and tissue repertoires likely differ. Generally, naive subsets came out with larger estimated richness than memory subsets. Naive CD4 clonotype sharing across several donors was around 5%.

The source of this sequence is a woman aged 30 to 39 in good health. Material: memory CD4+ T cells sorted from blood. Subset described: CD45RA-negative fraction. This sequence joins TRBV10-3 and TRBJ2-7; D possibly corresponds to TRBD1 (6 bases). The CDR3 nucleotides are TGTGCCATCAGTGCCTGGGGGCAGGAGAGCCGCGAGCAGTACTTC. Its protein is CAISAWGQESREQYF.